This TCR beta chain was sequenced for a study of T cells after yellow fever vaccination. Study-wide context: Low-cell-number fractions underwent preparation using SMART-Seq v4 Ultra Low Input. General study findings and limits: From the bulk population, abundant clonotypes could contaminate and appear within FACS-sorted repertoires.

Trimming took 2 bases from V and 7 from J, leaving 12 bases between them. This CDR3 spans 14 amino acids. The germline gives CDR1 MNHEY, CDR2 SVGEGT. TCRdb used MiXCR to reprocess the 5' RACE reads, holding one entry per CDR3 protein. The sample consists of 400,000 to 450,000 distinct CDR3 sequences, around 20% of them appearing once. A few counts support this clonotype. No antigen is known for it. The chain recombines TRBV6-2 or TRBV6-3 with TRBJ1-5; no firm D call. Here the sequenced sample was PBMCs, taken before the yellow fever booster vaccination. This TCR came from a man aged 18 to 29 who received the YFV17D yellow fever vaccine. The CDR3 DNA reads as TGTGCCAGCAGTTACCCACAGTGGGAGCAGCCCCAGCATTTT. Translation: CASSYPQWEQPQHF.